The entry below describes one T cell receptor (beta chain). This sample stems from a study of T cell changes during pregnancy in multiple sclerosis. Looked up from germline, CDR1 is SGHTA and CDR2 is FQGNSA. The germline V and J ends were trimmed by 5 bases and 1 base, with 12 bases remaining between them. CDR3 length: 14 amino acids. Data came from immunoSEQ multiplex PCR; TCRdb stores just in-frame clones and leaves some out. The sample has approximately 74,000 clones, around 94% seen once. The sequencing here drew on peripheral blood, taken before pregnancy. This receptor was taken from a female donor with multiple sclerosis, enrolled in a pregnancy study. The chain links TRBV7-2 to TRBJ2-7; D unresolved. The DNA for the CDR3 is TGTGCCAGCAGCCCGACTGTAAATTCCTACGAGCAGTACTTC. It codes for CASSPTVNSYEQYF.